The rows below give T cell receptor beta chains drawn from one sample of a study of blood T cell repertoires in COVID-19. The table came from immunoSEQ multiplex PCR; TCRdb's copy has only in-frame clones and leaves some out. Altogether about 130,000 clones are present, 70% to 90% being singletons, with the ten largest covering around a tenth. Sequenced input: peripheral blood. The receptor source for this set is a man aged 45-65 years with acute or convalescent COVID-19. CDR3s include the opening cysteine and the closing phenylalanine or tryptophan. Fields, in order: D gene, V gene, clone size, J gene, CDR3 protein, CDR3 DNA. The D gene is left open where the match is weak. Not every row has a clone size; where given, it reads once, few, many or a size class.

D gene: -; V gene: TRBV28; clone size: -; J gene: TRBJ1-2; CDR3 protein: CASSFSGGSYGYTF; CDR3 DNA: TGTGCCAGCAGTTTCTCGGGGGGCTCCTATGGCTACACCTTC
D gene: -; V gene: TRBV3-1/TRBV3-2; clone size: -; J gene: TRBJ2-7; CDR3 protein: CASSQSRGSSYEQYF; CDR3 DNA: TGTGCCAGCAGCCAATCACGGGGAAGCTCCTACGAGCAGTACTTC
D gene: -; V gene: TRBV5-1; clone size: -; J gene: TRBJ1-2; CDR3 protein: CASSLSPGDGYTF; CDR3 DNA: TGCGCCAGCAGCTTGAGCCCAGGGGATGGCTACACCTTC
D gene: -; V gene: TRBV6-5; clone size: -; J gene: TRBJ1-1; CDR3 protein: CASFQRGGTEAFF; CDR3 DNA: TGTGCCAGCTTTCAAAGGGGGGGCACTGAAGCTTTCTTT
D gene: -; V gene: TRBV12-3/TRBV12-4; clone size: -; J gene: TRBJ1-1; CDR3 protein: CASSLREATEAFF; CDR3 DNA: TGTGCCAGCAGTCTACGGGAGGCAACTGAAGCTTTCTTT
D gene: TRBD2; V gene: TRBV28; clone size: -; J gene: TRBJ2-1; CDR3 protein: CASLNVGGLAGEGYNEQFF; CDR3 DNA: TGTGCCAGCCTAAACGTCGGGGGACTAGCGGGAGAGGGTTACAATGAGCAGTTCTTC
D gene: -; V gene: TRBV5-1; clone size: -; J gene: TRBJ1-3; CDR3 protein: CASSFVPGFSGNTIYF; CDR3 DNA: TGCGCCAGCAGCTTTGTCCCCGGGTTCTCTGGAAACACCATATATTTT
D gene: -; V gene: TRBV6-5; clone size: -; J gene: TRBJ1-1; CDR3 protein: CALGRGTEAFF; CDR3 DNA: TGTGCCCTCGGTCGGGGTACTGAAGCTTTCTTT
D gene: TRBD1; V gene: TRBV6-6; clone size: -; J gene: TRBJ2-3; CDR3 protein: CASRIQGAQDTQYF; CDR3 DNA: TGTGCCAGCAGGATTCAGGGGGCCCAAGATACGCAGTATTTT
D gene: -; V gene: TRBV27; clone size: once; J gene: TRBJ2-7; CDR3 protein: CASSFLRSYEQYF; CDR3 DNA: TGTGCCAGCAGTTTTCTGCGCTCCTACGAGCAGTACTTC
D gene: TRBD1; V gene: TRBV5-1; clone size: -; J gene: TRBJ1-1; CDR3 protein: CASSGGTGSIGVAFF; CDR3 DNA: TGCGCCAGCAGCGGTGGGACAGGCAGTATTGGGGTGGCTTTCTTT
D gene: -; V gene: TRBV28; clone size: -; J gene: TRBJ1-1; CDR3 protein: CASRGGTLDPWNTEAFF; CDR3 DNA: TGTGCCAGCAGGGGGGGGACACTTGATCCTTGGAACACTGAAGCTTTCTTT
D gene: TRBD2; V gene: TRBV10-3; clone size: -; J gene: TRBJ2-1; CDR3 protein: CAISDWREGPSEQFF; CDR3 DNA: TGTGCCATCAGTGACTGGCGGGAGGGCCCATCCGAGCAGTTCTTC
D gene: TRBD1; V gene: TRBV5-4; clone size: -; J gene: TRBJ1-6; CDR3 protein: CASSNGQEYNSPLHF; CDR3 DNA: TGTGCCAGCAGTAATGGACAGGAGTATAATTCACCCCTCCACTTT
D gene: TRBD2; V gene: TRBV19; clone size: -; J gene: TRBJ2-3; CDR3 protein: CASASGRAPPDTQYF; CDR3 DNA: TGTGCCAGTGCAAGCGGGAGGGCCCCGCCAGATACGCAGTATTTT
D gene: TRBD2; V gene: TRBV6-4; clone size: few; J gene: TRBJ2-7; CDR3 protein: CASSDGLAGPYEQYF; CDR3 DNA: TGTGCCAGCAGTGACGGACTAGCGGGACCCTACGAGCAGTACTTC
D gene: TRBD1; V gene: TRBV18; clone size: -; J gene: TRBJ2-3; CDR3 protein: CASGLPGGGTDTQYF; CDR3 DNA: TGTGCCAGCGGATTACCAGGGGGCGGGACAGATACGCAGTATTTT
D gene: -; V gene: TRBV25-1; clone size: -; J gene: TRBJ1-1; CDR3 protein: CASSESLPGLNTEAFF; CDR3 DNA: TGTGCCAGCAGTGAATCTCTGCCAGGGCTGAACACTGAAGCTTTCTTT
D gene: TRBD1; V gene: TRBV19; clone size: -; J gene: TRBJ2-7; CDR3 protein: CASSKTGGYGEQYF; CDR3 DNA: TGTGCCAGTAGCAAGACAGGGGGCTACGGCGAGCAGTACTTC
D gene: TRBD2; V gene: TRBV3-1/TRBV3-2; clone size: -; J gene: TRBJ2-3; CDR3 protein: CASSRSGRAGTDTQYF; CDR3 DNA: TGTGCCAGCAGCCGTAGCGGGAGGGCCGGGACAGATACGCAGTATTTT
D gene: TRBD1; V gene: TRBV18; clone size: -; J gene: TRBJ2-3; CDR3 protein: CASAQGADADTQYF; CDR3 DNA: TGTGCCAGCGCACAGGGGGCCGACGCAGATACGCAGTATTTT
D gene: -; V gene: TRBV2; clone size: -; J gene: TRBJ1-4; CDR3 protein: CASSGHANEKLFF; CDR3 DNA: TGTGCCAGCAGCGGACACGCCAATGAAAAACTGTTTTTT
D gene: -; V gene: TRBV7-3; clone size: -; J gene: TRBJ1-1; CDR3 protein: CASSPTGSTEAFF; CDR3 DNA: TGTGCCAGCAGTCCGACAGGTTCCACTGAAGCTTTCTTT
D gene: TRBD1; V gene: TRBV3-1/TRBV3-2; clone size: -; J gene: TRBJ2-3; CDR3 protein: CASSQGLNRGYTQYF; CDR3 DNA: TGTGCCAGCAGCCAAGGTCTTAACAGGGGCTATACGCAGTATTTT
D gene: -; V gene: TRBV7-2; clone size: few; J gene: TRBJ1-2; CDR3 protein: CASSLEGIGPYGYTF; CDR3 DNA: TGTGCCAGCAGCTTAGAGGGGATAGGTCCCTATGGCTACACCTTC
D gene: -; V gene: TRBV7-2; clone size: -; J gene: TRBJ1-5; CDR3 protein: CASSLGGMRNQPQHF; CDR3 DNA: TGTGCCAGCAGCTTAGGAGGGATGCGCAATCAGCCCCAGCATTTT